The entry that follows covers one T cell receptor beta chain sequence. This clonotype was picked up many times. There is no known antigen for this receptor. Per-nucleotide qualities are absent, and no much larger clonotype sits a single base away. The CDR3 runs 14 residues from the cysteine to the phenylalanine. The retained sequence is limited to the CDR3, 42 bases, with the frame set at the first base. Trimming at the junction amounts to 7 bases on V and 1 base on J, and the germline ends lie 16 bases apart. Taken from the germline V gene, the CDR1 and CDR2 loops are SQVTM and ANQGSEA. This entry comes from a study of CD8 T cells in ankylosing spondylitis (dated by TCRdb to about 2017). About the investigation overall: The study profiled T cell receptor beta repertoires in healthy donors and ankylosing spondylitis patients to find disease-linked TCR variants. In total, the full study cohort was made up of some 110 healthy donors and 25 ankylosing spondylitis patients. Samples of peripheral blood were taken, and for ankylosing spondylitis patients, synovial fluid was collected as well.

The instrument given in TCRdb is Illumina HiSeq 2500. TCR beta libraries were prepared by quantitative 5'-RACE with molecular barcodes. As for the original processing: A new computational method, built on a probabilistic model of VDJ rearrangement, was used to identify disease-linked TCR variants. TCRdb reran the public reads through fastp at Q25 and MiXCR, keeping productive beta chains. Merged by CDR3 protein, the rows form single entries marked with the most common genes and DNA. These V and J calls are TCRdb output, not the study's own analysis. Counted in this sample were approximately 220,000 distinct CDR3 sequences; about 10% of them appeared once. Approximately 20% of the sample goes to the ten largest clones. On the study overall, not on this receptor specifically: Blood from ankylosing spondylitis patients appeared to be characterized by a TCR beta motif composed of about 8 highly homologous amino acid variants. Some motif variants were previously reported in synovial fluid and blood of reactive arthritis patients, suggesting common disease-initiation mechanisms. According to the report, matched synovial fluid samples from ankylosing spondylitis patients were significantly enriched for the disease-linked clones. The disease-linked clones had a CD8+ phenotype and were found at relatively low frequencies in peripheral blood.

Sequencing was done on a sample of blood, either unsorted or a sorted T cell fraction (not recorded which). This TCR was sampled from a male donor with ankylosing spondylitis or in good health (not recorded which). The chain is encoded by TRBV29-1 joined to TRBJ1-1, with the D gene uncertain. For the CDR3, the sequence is CSANLGRRNTEAFF. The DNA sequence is TGCAGCGCCAACCTGGGGAGAAGGAACACTGAAGCTTTCTTT.